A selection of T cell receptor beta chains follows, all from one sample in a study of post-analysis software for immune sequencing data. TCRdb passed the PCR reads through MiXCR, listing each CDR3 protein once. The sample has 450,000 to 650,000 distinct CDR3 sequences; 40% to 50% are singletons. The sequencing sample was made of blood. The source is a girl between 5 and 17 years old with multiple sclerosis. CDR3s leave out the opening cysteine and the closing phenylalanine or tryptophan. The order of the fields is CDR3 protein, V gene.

ASSQESRKAYEQY TRBV4-2
ASSQGAGTANDYGYT TRBV4-1
ARDSYGYT TRBV27
SGFGLFPSSYNEQY TRBV29-1
ASSGGTSGRYHEQF TRBV12-3/TRBV12-4
SVPGRDTEAF TRBV29-1
ASSFRPSGIGDTQY TRBV11-2
ASSIQGRLSGYT TRBV7-9
ASSQTGNTEAF TRBV3-1
ASSFPVTAGGPSSYNEQF TRBV11-2
SASPGRDYGYT TRBV20-1
ASSLRLAGGFHNEQF TRBV5-1
ASSPRDATSYEQY TRBV3-1
ASSSGQGTLNYGYT TRBV12-3/TRBV12-4
ASSPRTVIAKNIQY TRBV12-3/TRBV12-4
ASSPQYTGVNEKLF TRBV12-3/TRBV12-4
SVALYNEQF TRBV29-1
ATYGGEPSYEQY TRBV19
ASSRLGEQY TRBV7-2
SARDLLRTNNEQF TRBV20-1
AGSSFFYDEQF TRBV5-6
ASSVEQGNQPQH TRBV6-1
ASSTAGTGKETQY TRBV13
ASSYSSDRGDYEQY TRBV6-2/TRBV6-3
AISGTGTGYT TRBV10-3
ASGLAARRETQY TRBV7-2
SATRTSGGALVRADTQY TRBV20-1
ASSLAPDRSYEQY TRBV5-1
ASSSGLSSSYEQY TRBV6-6
AIKGANVLT TRBV10-3
ASSLMWTEAF TRBV5-5
ASSSTGQSYGYT TRBV12-3/TRBV12-4
ASSISPTRSQY TRBV12-3/TRBV12-4
ASSPWLAGGEYNEQF TRBV7-6
ASTGQTTDTQY TRBV10-1
ASTQGQRESYEQY TRBV6-5
TARDRGLEGTEAF TRBV29-1
ASKIRTSGSADTQY TRBV27
ASKKGDSEAF TRBV5-1
ASSSLGQQETQY TRBV12-3/TRBV12-4
ASSLNNPGTGTEAF TRBV7-3
ASSPRGTASSNQPQH TRBV6-2/TRBV6-3
AIRSQENQPQH TRBV10-3
ASSIGTGVMNTEAF TRBV5-1
ASSNPGTSGRNEQF TRBV6-5
ASTGLRGTGDSLAETQY TRBV12-3/TRBV12-4
ASSATGGILSEQY TRBV9
ATSAPTGLNQETQY TRBV24-1
ASSAGTGWYGYT TRBV5-5
SAPRGVGGYT TRBV20-1
ASSKSGGTNEQF TRBV6-4
ASRPEGLQVYYGYT TRBV27
ASSQGLAGATDTQY TRBV4-2